Presented here are 14 T cell receptor beta chains from one specimen sequenced in a study of T cell repertoires in cytomegalovirus infection. TCRdb ran MiXCR on the reads and lists one entry per CDR3 protein. The table shows some 250,000 distinct CDR3 sequences, with approximately 8.3% occurring only once. The sample comprised PBMCs. These receptors came from a human donor in good health (CMV status not recorded). Some clones in this sample may be carry-over from other donors' samples.

This clonotype appeared a few times. The chain employs TRBV9 and TRBJ2-7; 9 nucleotides agree with TRBD1. Germline CDR1 is SGDLS and CDR2 is YYNGEE. The junction had 12 bases not matched to a gene; V was cut back by 2 bases and J by 3 bases. CDR3 length equals 17 residues. CDR3 sequence reads: CASSVGTGQGPFYEQYF. The CDR3 DNA is TGTGCCAGCAGCGTTGGTACCGGACAGGGGCCTTTCTACGAGCAGTACTTC.

Comment on this clonotype: A much bigger clone sits one base away, suggesting this may be a read error. V is TRBV7-2 and J is TRBJ2-7; D is possibly TRBD2 (6 bases). Trimming stripped 4 bases from V and 5 bases from J, with 15 bases between. The CDR3 loop spans 14 amino acids. Per the germline V gene, CDR1 is SGHTA and CDR2 is FQGNSA. The CDR3 DNA reads TGTGCCAGCAGCTCGTTTGCGGGAATAAACGAGCAGTACTTC. Translated: CASSSFAGINEQYF.

This clonotype showed up many times. The rearrangement joins TRBV7-2 to TRBJ2-2; TRBD2 is a possible D gene (6 bases). Germline assignment: CDR1 SGHTA and CDR2 FQGNSA. The ends were cut back, 2 bases at V and 0 bases at J, with 19 bases in the middle. The CDR3 extends over 19 amino acids. The CDR3 nucleotides are TGTGCCAGCAGCTTAATGCCGGTCGGGGGAGCTACGAACACCGGGGAGCTGTTTTTT. Protein sequence: CASSLMPVGGATNTGELFF.

This clonotype was seen a handful of times. CDR3 nucleotides: TGTGCCAGCAGGCCCCTGGACAGTCTCAACTATGGCTACACCTTC. Translation: CASRPLDSLNYGYTF. The genes are TRBV5-6 and TRBJ1-2, with D maybe TRBD1 (6 bases). The CDR3 has 15 amino acids. The germline V and J ends were trimmed by 5 bases and 2 bases, with 16 bases remaining between them. The germline V gene has CDR1 SGHDT and CDR2 YYEEEE.

This clonotype was counted many times. V and J are TRBV7-2 and TRBJ2-3; 11 bases agree with TRBD1. The CDR3 is made up of 15 amino acids. The V gene end was trimmed by 1 base and the J gene end by 5 bases; junction bases not matched to a gene: 2. Germline-derived CDR1 and CDR2 are SGHTA and FQGNSA. The CDR3 DNA is TGTGCCAGCAGCTTAGGGACAGGGGGCGGAGATACGCAGTATTTT. It yields the protein CASSLGTGGGDTQYF.

This clonotype has at least ten counts. The genes are TRBV7-8 and TRBJ2-1; 11 nucleotides agree with TRBD1. The CDR3 loop spans 14 amino acids. Germline assignment: CDR1 SGHVS and CDR2 FQNEAQ. V trimming: 7 bases; J trimming: 3 bases; junction bases outside the gene matches: 2. The CDR3 DNA is TGTGCCAGCAAGGGGACAGGGGGCTACAATGAGCAGTTCTTC. Translating gives CASKGTGGYNEQFF.

The V gene is TRBV20-1, the J gene TRBJ2-1; TRBD2 matches 8 bases. The CDR3 runs 15 residues. Trimming took 0 bases from V and 3 from J; bases not matched to a gene: 4. Germline assignment: CDR1 DFQATT and CDR2 SNEGSKA (reference sequence). The CDR3 nucleotides read TGCAGTGCTAGAGAGGGTCTAGCGGGCTACAATGAGCAGTTCTTC. Translation: CSAREGLAGYNEQFF.

This clonotype turned up a few times. The chain links TRBV7-2 to TRBJ2-1; 9 positions match TRBD2. V shed 5 bases, J shed 6 bases, and the junction held 5 bases outside the gene matches. CDR1 and CDR2 from the germline V gene are SGHTA and FQGNSA. The CDR3 length is 14 residues. The CDR3: CASSKGLAANEQFF. In nucleotides, the CDR3 is TGTGCCAGCAGCAAGGGACTAGCTGCCAATGAGCAGTTCTTC.

The table lists this clonotype with many counts. The chain has TRBV7-8 and TRBJ2-7, with TRBD2 as a possible D gene (5 bases). Germline CDR1 is SGHVS and CDR2 is FQNEAQ. The V and J ends lost 5 bases and 11 bases respectively, with 19 bases between them. CDR3 length: 13 residues. The chain's CDR3 is CASSTRAATGEYF. The CDR3 region has the DNA TGTGCCAGCAGCACTAGAGCCGCCACCGGAGAGTACTTC.

This clonotype occurred a few times. V is TRBV2 and J is TRBJ2-1, with TRBD2 identical over 9 bases. This CDR3 spans 14 amino acids. The germline CDR1 and CDR2 sequences are SNHLY and FYNNEI. Germline trimming cut 7 bases from V and 9 bases from J; bases unmatched to any gene: 10. The CDR3 protein is CASMKGTSLGEQFF. CDR3 nucleotides: TGTGCCAGCATGAAAGGGACTAGCCTCGGTGAGCAGTTCTTC.

This clonotype was seen at least ten times. The chain employs TRBV7-2 and TRBJ2-1; 10 bases fit TRBD2. The V segment lost 3 bases and the J segment 8 bases; nucleotides outside the gene matches: 7. Germline V gene data show CDR1 as SGHTA and CDR2 as FQGNSA. The CDR3 spans 15 residues. The CDR3 region is CASSFSPSGSDEQFF. Here the CDR3 DNA reads TGTGCCAGCAGCTTTTCACCTAGCGGGAGTGATGAGCAGTTCTTC.

This clonotype was counted at least ten times. The V gene is TRBV6-6, the J gene TRBJ1-1, with TRBD1 matching over 10 bases. The CDR3 extends over 12 amino acids. The J segment lost 7 bases and the V segment lost 8 bases, leaving 4 bases of the junction unmatched. The germline gives CDR1 MNHNY, CDR2 SVGAGI (reference sequence). The CDR3 DNA follows: TGTGCCAGCCGGGACAGGGGCTTTGAAGCTTTCTTT. Protein product: CASRDRGFEAFF.

CDR3 protein: CSVDRTGRGDTDTQYF. CDR3 nucleotide sequence: TGCAGCGTTGATCGGACGGGGCGGGGGGACACAGATACGCAGTATTTT. The chain employs TRBV29-1 and TRBJ2-3; 8 positions agree with TRBD2. CDR1 and CDR2 from the germline V gene are SQVTM and ANQGSEA. V gave up 3 bases and J gave up 2 bases; unmatched junction bases: 10. CDR3 size: 16 residues.

This clonotype appeared many times. The chain couples TRBV7-2 to TRBJ1-3; 8 nucleotides align to TRBD1. The CDR3 covers 13 residues. Germline CDR1 is SGHTA and CDR2 is FQGNSA. Trimming at V came to 5 bases and at J to 5 bases, leaving 2 bases not matched to a gene. In DNA, the CDR3 is TGTGCCAGCAGCCCAGGGGGCAGAAACACCATATATTTT. It codes for CASSPGGRNTIYF.